Sequencing of this TCR beta chain was carried out in a study of cytomegalovirus exposure and HLA in healthy donors. This CDR3 contains 14 residues. The V and J ends lost 6 bases and 2 bases respectively, with 12 bases between them. Germline V CDR1 and CDR2: SNHLY, FYNNEI. The donors were in the approximately 130-subject validation cohort, distinct from the approximately 700-subject first cohort. Produced via immunoSEQ multiplex PCR; TCRdb's table is partial and in-frame only. The sample has 130,000 to 150,000 clones, 80% to 90% seen once. In the case of this clone: Its antigen is unknown.

Findings and limits, study-wide: Altogether, some 160 TCR beta chains were recorded as cytomegalovirus-associated.

The gene calls are TRBV2 and TRBJ2-3; D is unresolved. The clonotype was recovered from a woman aged 30 to 39 in good health and CMV-seropositive. Sequences were obtained from PBMCs. The CDR3: CASSPLAPTDTQYF. CDR3 DNA: TGTGCCAGCAGCCCGCTCGCGCCCACAGATACGCAGTATTTT.